The entry that follows covers one T cell receptor beta chain sequence. The antigen remains unidentified. This sample stems from a study of blood T cells in healthy people across ages. Study context: About one barcoded beta molecule per two T cells was captured by template switching. Study-wide results and caveats: A conclusive naive versus antigen-experienced comparison was prevented by the unsorted PBMCs.

The use of a sample-barcoded 5' primer and a J-beta primer mix characterized a second PCR of about 7 to 12 cycles. With 12 random nucleotides, a template-switch adaptor tagged each individual cDNA molecule. MiXCR, run by TCRdb on the 5' RACE reads, gives a single entry per CDR3 protein. The table lists 650,000 to 1,000,000 distinct CDR3 sequences, roughly 34% of them singletons. V was clipped by 4 bases and J by 0 bases; unmatched bases: 7. Per germline, CDR1 SGHTA and CDR2 FQGNSA. The CDR3 is made up of 18 amino acids. Caucasian individuals from Russia who were healthy and aged 6 to 90 acted as donors.

The rearrangement joins TRBV7-2 to TRBJ2-1, with 12 positions matching TRBD2. This TCR was sampled from a man aged 18 to 35 in good health. The sequenced material came from blood. The CDR3 DNA reads as TGTGCCAGCAGCTCCTCGGGACTAGCGGGTAGCTCCTACAATGAGCAGTTCTTC. It translates to CASSSSGLAGSSYNEQFF.